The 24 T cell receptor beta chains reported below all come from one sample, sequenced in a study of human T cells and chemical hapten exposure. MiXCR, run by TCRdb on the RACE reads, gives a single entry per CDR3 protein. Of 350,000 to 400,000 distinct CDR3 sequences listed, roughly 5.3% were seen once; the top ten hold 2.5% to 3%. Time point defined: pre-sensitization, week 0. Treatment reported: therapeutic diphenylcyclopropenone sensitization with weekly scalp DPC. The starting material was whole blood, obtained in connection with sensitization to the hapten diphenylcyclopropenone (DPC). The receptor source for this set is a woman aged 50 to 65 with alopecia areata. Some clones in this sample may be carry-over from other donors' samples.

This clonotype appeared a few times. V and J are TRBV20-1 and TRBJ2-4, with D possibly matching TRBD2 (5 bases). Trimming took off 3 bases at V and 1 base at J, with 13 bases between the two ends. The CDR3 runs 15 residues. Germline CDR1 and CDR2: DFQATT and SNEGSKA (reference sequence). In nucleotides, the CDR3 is TGCAGTGCTAGGTTGCGGGCGGTGGCCAAAAACATTCAGTACTTC. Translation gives CSARLRAVAKNIQYF.

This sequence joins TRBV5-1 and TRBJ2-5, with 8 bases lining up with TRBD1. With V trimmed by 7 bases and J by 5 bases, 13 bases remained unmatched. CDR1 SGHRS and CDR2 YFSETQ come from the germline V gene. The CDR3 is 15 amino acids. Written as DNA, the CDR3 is TGCGCCAGCGGTACGGCCGGACAGGGAGTCGAGACCCAGTACTTC. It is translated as CASGTAGQGVETQYF.

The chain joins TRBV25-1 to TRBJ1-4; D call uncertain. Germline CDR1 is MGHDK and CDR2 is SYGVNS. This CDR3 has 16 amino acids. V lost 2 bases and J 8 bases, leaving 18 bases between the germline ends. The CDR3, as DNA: TGTGCCAGCAGTGAAGTGGCAGACTCTTCGGTGGAAAAACTGTTTTTT. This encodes CASSEVADSSVEKLFF. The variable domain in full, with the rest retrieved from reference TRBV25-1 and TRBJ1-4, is EADIYQTPRYLVIGTGKKITLECSQTMGHDKMYWYQQDPGMELHLIHYSYGVNSTEKGDLSSESTVSRIRTEHFPLTLESARPSHTSQYLCASSEVADSSVEKLFFGSGTQLSVL.

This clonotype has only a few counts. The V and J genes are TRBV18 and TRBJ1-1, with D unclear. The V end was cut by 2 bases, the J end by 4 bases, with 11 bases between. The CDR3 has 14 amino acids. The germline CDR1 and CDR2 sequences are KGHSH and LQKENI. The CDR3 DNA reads TGTGCCAGCTCACCATCGCAGGTATCCACTGAAGCTTTCTTT. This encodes CASSPSQVSTEAFF.

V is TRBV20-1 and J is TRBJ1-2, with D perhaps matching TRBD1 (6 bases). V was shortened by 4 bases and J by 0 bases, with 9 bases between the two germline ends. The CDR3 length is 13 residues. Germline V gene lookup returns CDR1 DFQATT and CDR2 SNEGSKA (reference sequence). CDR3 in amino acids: CSAIKGANYGYTF. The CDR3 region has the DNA TGCAGTGCTATAAAGGGGGCTAACTATGGCTACACCTTC.

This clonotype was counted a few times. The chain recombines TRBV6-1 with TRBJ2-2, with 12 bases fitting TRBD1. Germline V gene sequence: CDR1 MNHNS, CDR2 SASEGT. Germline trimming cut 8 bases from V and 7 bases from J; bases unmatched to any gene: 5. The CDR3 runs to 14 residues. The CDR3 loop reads CASGGTGGFGELFF. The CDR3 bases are TGTGCCAGCGGAGGGACAGGGGGCTTCGGGGAGCTGTTTTTT.

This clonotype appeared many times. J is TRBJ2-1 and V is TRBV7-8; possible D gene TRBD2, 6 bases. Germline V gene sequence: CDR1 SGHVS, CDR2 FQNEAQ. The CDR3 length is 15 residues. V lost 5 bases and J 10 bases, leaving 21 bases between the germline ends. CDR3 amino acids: CASSARPGGSSEQFF. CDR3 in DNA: TGTGCCAGCAGCGCCCGCCCTGGGGGGTCGTCCGAGCAGTTCTTC. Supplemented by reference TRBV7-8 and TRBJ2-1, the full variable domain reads GAGVSQSPRYKVAKRGQDVALRCDPISGHVSLFWYQQALGQGPEFLTYFQNEAQLDKSGLPSDRFFAERPEGSVSTLKIQRTQQEDSAVYLCASSARPGGSSEQFFGPGTRLTVL.

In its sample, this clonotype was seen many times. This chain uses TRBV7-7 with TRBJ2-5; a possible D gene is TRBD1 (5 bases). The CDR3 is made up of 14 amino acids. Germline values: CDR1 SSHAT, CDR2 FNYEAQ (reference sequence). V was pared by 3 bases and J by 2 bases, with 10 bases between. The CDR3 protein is CASSLGPSQETQYF. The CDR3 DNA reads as TGTGCCAGCAGCTTGGGGCCGTCGCAAGAGACCCAGTACTTC.

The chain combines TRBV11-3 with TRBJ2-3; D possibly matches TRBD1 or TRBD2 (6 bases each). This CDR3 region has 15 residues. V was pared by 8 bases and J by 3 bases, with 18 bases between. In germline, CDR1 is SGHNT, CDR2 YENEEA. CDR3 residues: CASSRGVAGTDTQYF. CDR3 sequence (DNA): TGTGCCAGCTCTAGGGGGGTTGCAGGGACAGATACGCAGTATTTT.

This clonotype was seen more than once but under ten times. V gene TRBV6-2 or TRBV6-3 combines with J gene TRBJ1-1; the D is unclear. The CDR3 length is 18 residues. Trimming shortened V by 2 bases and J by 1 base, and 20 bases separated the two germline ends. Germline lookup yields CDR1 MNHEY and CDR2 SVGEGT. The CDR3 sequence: CASSYARGGGQENTEAFF. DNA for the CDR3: TGTGCCAGCAGTTACGCCCGGGGAGGTGGTCAAGAGAACACTGAAGCTTTCTTT.

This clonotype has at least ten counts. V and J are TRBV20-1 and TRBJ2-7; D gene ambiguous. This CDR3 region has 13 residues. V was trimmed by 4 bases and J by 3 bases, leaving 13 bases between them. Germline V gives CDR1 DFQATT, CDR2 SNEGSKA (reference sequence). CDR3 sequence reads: CSAKKDGYYEQYF. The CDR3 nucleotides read TGCAGTGCTAAGAAGGACGGTTACTACGAGCAGTACTTC.

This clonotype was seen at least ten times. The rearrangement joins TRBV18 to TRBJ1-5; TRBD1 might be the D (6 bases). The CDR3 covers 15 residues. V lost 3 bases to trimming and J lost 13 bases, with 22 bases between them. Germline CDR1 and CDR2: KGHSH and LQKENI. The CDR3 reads CASSPLTGQPRLQHF. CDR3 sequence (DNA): TGTGCCAGCTCACCCCTCACCGGACAGCCTCGGCTTCAGCATTTT.

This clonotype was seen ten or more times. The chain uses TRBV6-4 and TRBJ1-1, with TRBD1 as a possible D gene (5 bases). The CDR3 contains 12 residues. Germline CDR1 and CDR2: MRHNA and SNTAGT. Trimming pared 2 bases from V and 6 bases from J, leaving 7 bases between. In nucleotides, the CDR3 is TGTGCCAGCAGTGACGGGGGGGCTGAAGCTTTCTTT. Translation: CASSDGGAEAFF.

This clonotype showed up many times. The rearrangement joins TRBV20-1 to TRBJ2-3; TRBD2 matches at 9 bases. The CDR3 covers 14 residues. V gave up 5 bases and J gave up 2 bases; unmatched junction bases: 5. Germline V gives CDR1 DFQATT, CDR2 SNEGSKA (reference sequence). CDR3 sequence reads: CSAVLAGATDTQYF. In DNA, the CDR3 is TGCAGTGCTGTATTAGCGGGAGCCACAGATACGCAGTATTTT.

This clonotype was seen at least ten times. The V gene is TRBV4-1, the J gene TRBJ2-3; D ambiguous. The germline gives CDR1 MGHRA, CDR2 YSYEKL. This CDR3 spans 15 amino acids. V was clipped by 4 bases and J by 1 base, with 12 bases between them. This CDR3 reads CASSLDLAGTDTQYF. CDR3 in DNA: TGCGCCAGCAGCCTCGACTTGGCTGGCACAGATACGCAGTATTTT.

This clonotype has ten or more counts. The CDR3 bases are TGCAGCGTTTATACAGGGGGCGACGGGGAAAAACTGTTTTTT. Its protein product is CSVYTGGDGEKLFF. The chain carries TRBV29-1 and TRBJ1-4, with 9 bases that match TRBD1. The CDR3 covers 14 residues. From germline, CDR1 is SQVTM and CDR2 ANQGSEA. V shed 5 bases and J 8 bases; nucleotides not matched to a gene: 9.

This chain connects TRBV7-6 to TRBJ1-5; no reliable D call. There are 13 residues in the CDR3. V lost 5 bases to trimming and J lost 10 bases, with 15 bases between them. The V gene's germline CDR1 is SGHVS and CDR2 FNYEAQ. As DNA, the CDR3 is TGTGCCAGCAGCCCTGTGACCGGAGGTCCCCAGCATTTT. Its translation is CASSPVTGGPQHF.

This CDR3 is CASRPTGGPGNYGYTF. DNA for the CDR3: TGTGCCAGTAGACCGACAGGGGGTCCAGGAAACTATGGCTACACCTTC. The chain recombines TRBV19 with TRBJ1-2, with 9 bases matching TRBD1. Germline V lookup: CDR1 LNHDA, CDR2 SQIVND (reference sequence). The CDR3 has 16 residues. The V and J ends lost 6 bases and 2 bases, in that order; junction bases with no gene match: 10.

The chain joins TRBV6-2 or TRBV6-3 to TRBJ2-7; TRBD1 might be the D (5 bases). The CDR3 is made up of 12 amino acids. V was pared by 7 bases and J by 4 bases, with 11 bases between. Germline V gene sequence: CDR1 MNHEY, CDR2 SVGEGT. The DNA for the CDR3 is TGTGCCAGCAAAGGCAGGGCGTACGAGCAGTACTTC. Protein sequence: CASKGRAYEQYF.

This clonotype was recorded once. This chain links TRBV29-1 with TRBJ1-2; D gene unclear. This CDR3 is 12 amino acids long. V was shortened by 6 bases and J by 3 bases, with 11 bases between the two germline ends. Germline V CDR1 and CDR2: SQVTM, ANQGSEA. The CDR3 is CSVPPDYYGYTF. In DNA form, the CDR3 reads TGCAGCGTGCCGCCAGACTACTATGGCTACACCTTC.

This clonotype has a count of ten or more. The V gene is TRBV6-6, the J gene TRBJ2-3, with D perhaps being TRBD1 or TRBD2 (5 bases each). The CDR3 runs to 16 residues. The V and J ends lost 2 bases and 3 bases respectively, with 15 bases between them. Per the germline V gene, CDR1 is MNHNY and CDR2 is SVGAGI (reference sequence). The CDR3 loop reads CASSYGGRTDTDTQYF. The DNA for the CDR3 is TGTGCCAGCAGTTACGGGGGACGGACTGATACAGATACGCAGTATTTT.

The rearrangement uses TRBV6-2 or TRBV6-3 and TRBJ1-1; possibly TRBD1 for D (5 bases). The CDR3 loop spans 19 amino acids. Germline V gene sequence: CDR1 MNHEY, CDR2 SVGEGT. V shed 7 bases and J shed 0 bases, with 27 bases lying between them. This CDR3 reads CASTPPGTDLWRMNTEAFF. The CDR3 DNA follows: TGTGCCAGCACCCCACCCGGGACGGATCTGTGGCGTATGAACACTGAAGCTTTCTTT.

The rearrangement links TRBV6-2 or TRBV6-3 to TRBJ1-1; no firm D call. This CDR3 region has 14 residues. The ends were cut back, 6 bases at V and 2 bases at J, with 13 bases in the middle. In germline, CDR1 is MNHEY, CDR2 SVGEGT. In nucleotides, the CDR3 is TGTGCCAGCAGAAAACATGGGATTAACACTGAAGCTTTCTTT. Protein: CASRKHGINTEAFF.

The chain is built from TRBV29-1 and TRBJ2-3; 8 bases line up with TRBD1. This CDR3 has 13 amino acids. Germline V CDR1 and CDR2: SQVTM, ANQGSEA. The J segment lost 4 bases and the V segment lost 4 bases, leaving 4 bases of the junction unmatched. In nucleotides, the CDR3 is TGCAGCGTTGCGGCAGGGGGCTCAGATACGCAGTATTTT. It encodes CSVAAGGSDTQYF.